This entry is about one T cell receptor (beta chain). The target antigen is unknown. The sample originates from a study of beta chain features in type 1 diabetes. Findings of the study overall: Patients and controls would be equally affected if PCR favored shorter templates. All four CD4+ subsets of Type 1 diabetes patients contained TCRB CDR3s that were moderately but significantly shorter. The naive, central memory and Treg TCRB repertoires showed an apparent similarity that was greater among patients than among healthy donors. Fewer insertions but more deletions were seen at VDJ junctions in type 1 diabetes patients.

CDR1 LNHNV and CDR2 YYDKDF come from the germline V gene (reference sequence). The germline V and J ends were trimmed by 0 bases and 2 bases, with 13 bases remaining between them. This CDR3 is built from 16 residues. Expressed TCRB transcripts were sequenced, since all the RNA that had been isolated was reverse transcribed. Here immunoSEQ multiplex PCR was the method, and the copy in TCRdb shows in-frame clones only, minus some. The table shows 630,000 or so clones, with around 15% occurring only once. The collection from each donor was one heparinised blood draw averaging roughly 0.12 L. The material sequenced was naive CD4+ T cells from blood. This sequence originates from a man between 18 and 29 years old with type 1 diabetes. The V call is TRBV15, the J call TRBJ1-2, with D tentatively TRBD1 (5 bases). Here the CDR3 reads CATSRDATGVNYGYTF. DNA for the CDR3: TGTGCCACCAGCAGAGATGCCACAGGAGTCAACTATGGCTACACCTTC.